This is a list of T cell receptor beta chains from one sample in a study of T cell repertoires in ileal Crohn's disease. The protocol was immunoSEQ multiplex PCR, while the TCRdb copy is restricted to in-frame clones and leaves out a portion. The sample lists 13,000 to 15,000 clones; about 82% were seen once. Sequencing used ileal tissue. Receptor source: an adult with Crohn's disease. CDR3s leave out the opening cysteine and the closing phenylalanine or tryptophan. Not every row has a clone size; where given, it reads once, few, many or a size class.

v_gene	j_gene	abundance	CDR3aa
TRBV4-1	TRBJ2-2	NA	ASSLLGGTNTGELF
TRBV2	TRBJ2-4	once	ASSVSRRGDIQY
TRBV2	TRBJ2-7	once	ASSEEGALYEQY
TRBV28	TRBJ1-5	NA	ASSLHRQNQPQH
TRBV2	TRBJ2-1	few	ASSEVRTSGGNEQF
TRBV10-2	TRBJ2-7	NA	ASSEFNEQY
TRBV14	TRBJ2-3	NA	ASSQDRGYGTDTQY
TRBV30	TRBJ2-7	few	AWSPGSYEQY
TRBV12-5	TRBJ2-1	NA	ASGLSPGLAGGRVLYNEQF
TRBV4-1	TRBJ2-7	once	ASSHGQYPYEQY
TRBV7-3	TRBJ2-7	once	ASSLGQGAYEQY
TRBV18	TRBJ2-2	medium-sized	ASSPPVSGSGGELF
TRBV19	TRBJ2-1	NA	ASSIAQGRVF
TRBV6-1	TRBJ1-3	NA	ASSAKIPQDTIY
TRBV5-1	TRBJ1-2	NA	ASSFDRGGYT
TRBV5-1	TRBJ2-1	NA	ASSPRQGYRSYNEQF
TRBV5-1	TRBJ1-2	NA	ASSSATGGFYGYT
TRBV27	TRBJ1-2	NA	ASSLGGLEGYT
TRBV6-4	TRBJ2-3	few	ASSAAGGRDTQY
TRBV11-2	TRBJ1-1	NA	ASTAYRERTEAF
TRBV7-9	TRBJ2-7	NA	ASSFIGVGDEQY
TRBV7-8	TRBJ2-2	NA	ASSLAGGAGELF
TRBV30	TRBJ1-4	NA	AWSRDSLEKLF
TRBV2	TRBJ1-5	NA	ASTGRGGRSSNQPQH
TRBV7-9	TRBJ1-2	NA	ASSPGQPLRYT
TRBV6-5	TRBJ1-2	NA	ASSPGESGYT
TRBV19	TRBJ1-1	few	ASQDRSLNTEAF
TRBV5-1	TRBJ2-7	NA	ASSSPGLGEQY
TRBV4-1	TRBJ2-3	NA	ASSQVLRGSDTQY
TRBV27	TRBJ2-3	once	ASSLEDRVTDTQY
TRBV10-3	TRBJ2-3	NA	AIRGPGLAGVGADTQY
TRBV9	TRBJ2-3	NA	ASSVGGLGDTQY